This T cell receptor beta chain comes out of a study of shared clonotypes between healthy human individuals. On this clone itself: The sample has other DNA sequences that encode this CDR3 too.

Method: immunoSEQ multiplex PCR; TCRdb's copy keeps in-frame clones and lacks some. The data hold a few million clones, with around 90% observed a single time. The germline gives CDR1 MDHEN, CDR2 SYDVKM. With 3 bases removed from V and 4 bases from J, the gap between germline ends came to 16 bases. The CDR3 is 16 residues long. The chain employs TRBV28 and TRBJ1-5; D possibly corresponds to TRBD1 (6 bases). The sequence came from a young man in good health. The specimen sequenced was naive CD4+ T cells sorted from blood. As to subset: CD45RA+ positively selected. CDR3 amino acids: CASSFRRGTGNQPQHF. As DNA, the CDR3 is TGTGCCAGCAGTTTTCGTAGGGGGACGGGTAATCAGCCCCAGCATTTT.